The 16 T cell receptor beta chains below come from one sample, sequenced in a study of cytomegalovirus exposure and HLA in healthy donors. The study ran its PCR with 60 Vbeta and 13 Jbeta primers. The method was immunoSEQ multiplex PCR; TCRdb's version includes in-frame clones alone and lacks a portion of them. The table includes about 72,000 clones, roughly four fifths detected once. Specimen: PBMCs. Source of these receptors: a man between 18 and 29 years old in good health and CMV-seronegative.

The sample holds one count of this clone. This chain uses TRBV11-2 with TRBJ2-2, with D maybe TRBD2 (6 bases). Germline CDR1 and CDR2: SGHAT and FQNNGV. The CDR3 has 16 residues. The V end lost 2 bases, the J end lost 4 bases, and 14 bases lay between the germline ends. CDR3 sequence (DNA): TGTGCCAGCAGCTTAAGGTCTTCCGGGGGCACCGGGGAGCTGTTTTTT. Residues: CASSLRSSGGTGELFF. The full variable domain, completed using reference TRBV11-2 and TRBJ2-2, is EAGVAQSPRYKIIEKRQSVAFWCNPISGHATLYWYQQILGQGPKLLIQFQNNGVVDDSQLPKDRFSAERLKGVDSTLKIQPAKLEDSAVYLCASSLRSSGGTGELFFGEGSRLTVL.

This chain links TRBV7-3 with TRBJ1-1; maybe TRBD1 (6 bases). Germline V gene data show CDR1 as SGHTA and CDR2 as FQGTGA. The V end lost 6 bases, the J end lost 1 base, and 9 bases lay between the germline ends. This CDR3 region has 13 residues. The CDR3 region has the DNA TGTGCCAGCAGGTTGACAGGGAACACTGAAGCTTTCTTT. It codes for CASRLTGNTEAFF. The full variable domain, completed using reference TRBV7-3 and TRBJ1-1, is GAGVSQTPSNKVTEKGKYVELRCDPISGHTALYWYRQSLGQGPEFLIYFQGTGAADDSGLPNDRFFAVRPEGSVSTLKIQRTERGDSAVYLCASRLTGNTEAFFGQGTRLTVV.

The genes are TRBV27 and TRBJ2-3; TRBD2 agrees at 10 bases. The V gene's germline CDR1 is MNHEY and CDR2 SMNVEV (reference sequence). Losses at the gene ends were 4 bases for V and 2 bases for J; bases not matched to a gene: 3. This CDR3 is 15 amino acids long. The CDR3 is CASSWTSGNTDTQYF. The CDR3 DNA is TGTGCCAGCAGTTGGACTAGCGGAAACACAGATACGCAGTATTTT.

The chain combines TRBV7-2 with TRBJ2-7, with 10 bases identical to TRBD1. Germline V gene sequence: CDR1 SGHTA, CDR2 FQGNSA. This CDR3 has 14 residues. With V trimmed by 5 bases and J by 4 bases, 5 bases remained unmatched. The CDR3 protein is CASSTTGGAYEQYF. The CDR3 DNA reads TGTGCCAGCAGCACGACAGGGGGCGCTTACGAGCAGTACTTC. Full variable domain (missing parts from reference TRBV7-2 and TRBJ2-7): GAGVSQSPSNKVTEKGKDVELRCDPISGHTALYWYRQSLGQGLEFLIYFQGNSAPDKSGLPSDRFSAERTGGSVSTLTIQRTQQEDSAVYLCASSTTGGAYEQYFGPGTRLTVT.

This clone has just one count. This rearrangement joins TRBV27 to TRBJ2-5; tentative D call: TRBD1 (5 bases). Germline CDR1 reads MNHEY; CDR2 reads SMNVEV (reference sequence). This CDR3 is built from 12 residues. Trimming left V 5 bases short and J 8 bases short, with 12 bases between. The DNA for the CDR3 is TGTGCCAGCAGTCCCCTCCAGGGAACCCAGTACTTC. Translating gives CASSPLQGTQYF.

This chain links TRBV6-5 with TRBJ2-7, with 7 nucleotides matching TRBD1. From germline, CDR1 is MNHEY and CDR2 SVGAGI. V was clipped by 4 bases and J by 0 bases; unmatched bases: 9. This CDR3 has 16 amino acids. CDR3 sequence reads: CASSSLGQEFSYEQYF. The DNA of the CDR3 is TGTGCCAGCAGTTCGCTCGGACAGGAATTCTCCTACGAGCAGTACTTC.

A few counts support this clone. The V gene is TRBV10-3, the J gene TRBJ2-1; TRBD2 matches at 15 bases. The CDR3 has 18 amino acids. Germline V CDR1 and CDR2: ENHRY, SYGVKD. V dropped 2 bases and J dropped 0; count of bases not matched to a gene: 2. The CDR3 loop reads CAISEGLAGGNSYNEQFF. As DNA, the CDR3 is TGTGCCATCAGTGAGGGACTAGCGGGAGGGAACTCCTACAATGAGCAGTTCTTC.

The CDR3 DNA reads as TGTGCCAGCAGGGGAGGTAGCACCATATATTTT. It specifies CASRGGSTIYF. V is TRBV9 and J is TRBJ1-3; D call uncertain. The V and J ends lost 5 bases and 9 bases respectively, with 9 bases between them. This CDR3 has 11 amino acids. Germline lookup yields CDR1 SGDLS and CDR2 YYNGEE.

The gene calls are TRBV7-9 and TRBJ1-1; 7 bases map to TRBD1. The germline CDR1 and CDR2 sequences are SEHNR and FQNEAQ (reference sequence). V was pared by 5 bases and J by 1 base, with 7 bases of the junction left unmatched. The CDR3 covers 15 residues. CDR3 DNA: TGTGCCAGCAGCCTACGCAGGGGGTCGAACACTGAAGCTTTCTTT. This codes for CASSLRRGSNTEAFF.

This clone has a single count. This chain joins TRBV19 and TRBJ1-2; D may be TRBD1 (6 bases). The CDR3 loop spans 18 amino acids. The V and J ends lost 3 bases and 0 bases respectively, with 20 bases between them. CDR1 is LNHDA, CDR2 SQIVND, per germline (reference sequence). CDR3 nucleotide sequence: TGTGCCAGTAGTATTCAGAGGTTGACAGGAAGATCTAACTATGGCTACACCTTC. Translation: CASSIQRLTGRSNYGYTF.

The rearrangement links TRBV5-1 to TRBJ2-5; 8 bases agree with TRBD1. The J call may be mistaken, given a closer DNA end match to TRBJ2-7. Germline CDR1 reads SGHRS; CDR2 reads YFSETQ. There are 15 residues in the CDR3. CDR3 sequence reads: CASSLTGTGAYEQYF. CDR3 bases: TGCGCCAGCAGCCTAACCGGGACAGGCGCCTACGAGCAGTACTTC.

V usage is TRBV19 and J usage is TRBJ2-1; 8 nucleotides align to TRBD1. Germline CDR1 is LNHDA and CDR2 is SQIVND (reference sequence). This CDR3 spans 17 amino acids. The V segment lost 4 bases and the J segment 0 bases; nucleotides outside the gene matches: 8. CDR3 sequence: CASSTAPGTGSYNEQFF. The CDR3 nucleotides read TGTGCCAGTAGTACGGCGCCCGGGACAGGCTCCTACAATGAGCAGTTCTTC.

The chain joins TRBV15 to TRBJ2-7; D perhaps matches TRBD2 (5 bases). This CDR3 is 15 amino acids long. Germline CDR1 reads LNHNV; CDR2 reads YYDKDF (reference sequence). V was shortened by 0 bases and J by 3 bases, with 12 bases between the two germline ends. Here the CDR3 DNA reads TGTGCCACCAGCAGAGATGAGGGAGTTTACTACGAGCAGTACTTC. Amino acids: CATSRDEGVYYEQYF.

The chain is built from TRBV6-1 and TRBJ1-2, with D maybe TRBD1 (6 bases). Trimming stripped 5 bases from V and 2 bases from J, with 18 bases between. The CDR3 is 16 residues long. Per germline, CDR1 MNHNS and CDR2 SASEGT. The CDR3 DNA is TGTGCCAGCAGTCAAGATCTCTGGACAGCCAACTATGGCTACACCTTC. This sequence encodes CASSQDLWTANYGYTF.

The chain couples TRBV7-2 to TRBJ2-7, with D perhaps matching TRBD1 (5 bases). Trimming cost V 5 bases and J 3 bases, with 11 bases left between them. Germline V lookup: CDR1 SGHTA, CDR2 FQGNSA. CDR3 length equals 13 residues. CDR3 in DNA: TGTGCCAGCAGCCCCAGGGTTGTCTACGAGCAGTACTTC. Encoded protein: CASSPRVVYEQYF. The full variable domain, its missing parts supplied by reference TRBV7-2 and TRBJ2-7, is GAGVSQSPSNKVTEKGKDVELRCDPISGHTALYWYRQSLGQGLEFLIYFQGNSAPDKSGLPSDRFSAERTGGSVSTLTIQRTQQEDSAVYLCASSPRVVYEQYFGPGTRLTVT.

The chain uses TRBV9 and TRBJ1-3; TRBD1 matches 7 bases. This CDR3 has 15 amino acids. CDR1 is SGDLS and CDR2 is YYNGEE in the germline V gene. Trimming took 0 bases from V and 4 from J; bases not matched to a gene: 4. The CDR3: CASSVETGSGNTIYF. For the CDR3, the DNA is TGTGCCAGCAGCGTAGAGACAGGGAGCGGAAACACCATATATTTT. The entire variable domain, with the rest obtained from reference TRBV9 and TRBJ1-3, is as follows: DSGVTQTPKHLITATGQRVTLRCSPRSGDLSVYWYQQSLDQGLQFLIQYYNGEERAKGNILERFSAQQFPDLHSELNLSSLELGDSALYFCASSVETGSGNTIYFGEGSWLTVV.